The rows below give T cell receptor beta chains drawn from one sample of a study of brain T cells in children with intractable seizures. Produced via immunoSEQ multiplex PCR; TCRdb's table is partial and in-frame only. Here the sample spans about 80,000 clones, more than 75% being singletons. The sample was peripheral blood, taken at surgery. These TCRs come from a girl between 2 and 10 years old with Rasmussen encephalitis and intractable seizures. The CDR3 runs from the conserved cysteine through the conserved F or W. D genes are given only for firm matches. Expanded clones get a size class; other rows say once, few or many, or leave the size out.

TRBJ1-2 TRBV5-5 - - CASSLIPGLPANYGYTF
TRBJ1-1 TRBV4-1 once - CASSQATGRTEAFF
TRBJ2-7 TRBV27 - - CASSGSYEQYF
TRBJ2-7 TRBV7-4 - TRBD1 CASSLDRDSVTYEQYF
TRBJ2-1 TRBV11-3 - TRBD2 CASSLGAVSGSVINEQFF
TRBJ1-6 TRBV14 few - CASSQHSYNSPLHF
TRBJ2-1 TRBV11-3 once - CASSLVHSYNEQFF
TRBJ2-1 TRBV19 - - CASSIEGDSSGEQFF
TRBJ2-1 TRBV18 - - CASSPSLRTSYNEQFF
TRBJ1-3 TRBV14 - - CASSQDAFSSTPFSGNTIYF
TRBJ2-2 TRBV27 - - CASSPQFKAGELFF
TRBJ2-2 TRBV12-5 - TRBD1 CASGLGDRADTGELFF
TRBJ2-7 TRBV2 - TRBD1 CASIGPDRGYEQYF
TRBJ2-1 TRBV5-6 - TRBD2 CASSYPSGRGVNEQFF
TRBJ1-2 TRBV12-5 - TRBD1 CASGLVQGTGGTGYTF
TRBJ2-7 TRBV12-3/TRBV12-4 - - CASSLDRPYEQYF
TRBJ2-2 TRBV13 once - CASSLRGGELFF
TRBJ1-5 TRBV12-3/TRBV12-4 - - CASSLRGDQPQHF
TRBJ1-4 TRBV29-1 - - CSVEDRSDKLFF
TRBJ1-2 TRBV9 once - CASSVEGGGYTF
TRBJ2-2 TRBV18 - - CASSPGAQASGELFF
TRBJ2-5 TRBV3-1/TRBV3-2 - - CASSQDWIETQYF
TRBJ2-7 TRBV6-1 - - CASSEVAAGVRHEQYF
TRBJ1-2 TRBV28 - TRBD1 CASGDRGLHYGYTF
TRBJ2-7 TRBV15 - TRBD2 CATSRDSGSFNEQYF
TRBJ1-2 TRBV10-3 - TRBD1 CAISEPGTGHDANYGYTF
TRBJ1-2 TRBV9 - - CASSLRGGEGYTF
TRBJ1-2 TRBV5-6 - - CATSTLGRSSYGYTF
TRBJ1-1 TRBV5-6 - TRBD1 CASTLLGQGGTEAFF
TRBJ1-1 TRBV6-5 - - CASWRVLNTEAFF
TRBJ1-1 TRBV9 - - CASSVSGIQMNTEAFF
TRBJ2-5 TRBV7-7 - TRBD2 CASSLAGGRSETQYF
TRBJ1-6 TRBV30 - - CAWSLSGPSYNSPLHF
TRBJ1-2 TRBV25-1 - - CASSPRQQGNYGYTF
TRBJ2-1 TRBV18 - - CASSPPTPSPYNEQFF
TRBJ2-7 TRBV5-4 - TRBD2 CASSLGLAGGREQYF
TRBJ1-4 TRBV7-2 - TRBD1 CASSLGRGQGRYEKLFF
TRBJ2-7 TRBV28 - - CASSGTVYEQYF
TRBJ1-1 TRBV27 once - CASSPPGAAEAFF
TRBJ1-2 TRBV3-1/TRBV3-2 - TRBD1 CASSQGQGSYGYTF
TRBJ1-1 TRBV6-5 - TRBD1 CASAGQGGPNTEAFF
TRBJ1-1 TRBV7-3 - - CASSTREGTEAFF